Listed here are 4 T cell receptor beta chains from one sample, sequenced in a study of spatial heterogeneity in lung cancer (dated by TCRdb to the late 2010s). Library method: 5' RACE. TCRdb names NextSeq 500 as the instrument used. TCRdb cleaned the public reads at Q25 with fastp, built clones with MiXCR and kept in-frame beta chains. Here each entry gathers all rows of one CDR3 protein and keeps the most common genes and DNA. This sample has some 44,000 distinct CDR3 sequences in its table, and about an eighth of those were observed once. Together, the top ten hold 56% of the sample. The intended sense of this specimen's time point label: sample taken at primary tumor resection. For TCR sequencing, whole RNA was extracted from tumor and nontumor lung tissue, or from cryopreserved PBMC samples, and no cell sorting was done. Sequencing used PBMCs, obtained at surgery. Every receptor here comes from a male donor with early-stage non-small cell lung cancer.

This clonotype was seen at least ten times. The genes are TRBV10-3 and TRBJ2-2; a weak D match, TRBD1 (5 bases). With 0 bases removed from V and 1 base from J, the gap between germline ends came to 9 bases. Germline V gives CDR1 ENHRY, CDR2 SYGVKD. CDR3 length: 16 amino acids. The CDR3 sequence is CAISESWQGNTGELFF. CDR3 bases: TGTGCCATCAGTGAGTCGTGGCAGGGGAACACCGGGGAGCTGTTTTTT.

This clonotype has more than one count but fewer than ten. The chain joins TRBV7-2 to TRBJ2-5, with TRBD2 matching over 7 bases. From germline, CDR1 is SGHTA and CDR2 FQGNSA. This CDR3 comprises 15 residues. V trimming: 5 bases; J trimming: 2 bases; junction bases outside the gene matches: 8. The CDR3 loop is CASSRLAGKQETQYF. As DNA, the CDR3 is TGTGCCAGCAGCCGTTTAGCGGGCAAACAAGAGACCCAGTACTTC.

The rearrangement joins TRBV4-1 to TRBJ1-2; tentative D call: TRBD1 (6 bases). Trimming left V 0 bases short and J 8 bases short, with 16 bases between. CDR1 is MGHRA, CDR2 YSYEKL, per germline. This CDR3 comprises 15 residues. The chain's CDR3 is CASSQDTGRSRGYTF. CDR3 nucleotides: TGCGCCAGCAGCCAAGATACAGGGAGGTCCCGCGGCTACACCTTC.

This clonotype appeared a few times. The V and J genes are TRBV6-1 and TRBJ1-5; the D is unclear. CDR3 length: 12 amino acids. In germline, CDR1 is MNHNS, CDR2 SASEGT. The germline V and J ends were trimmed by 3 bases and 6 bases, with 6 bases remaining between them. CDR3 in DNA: TGTGCCAGCAGTGAGCCCTTTCAGCCCCAGCATTTT. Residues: CASSEPFQPQHF.